Listed here are 27 T cell receptor beta chains from one sample, sequenced in a study of T cells in localized non-small cell lung cancer. Measured with immunoSEQ multiplex PCR; TCRdb has only the in-frame clones, and not every one. This table holds about 2,500 clones, less than 25% found once. The material sequenced was lung tumor tissue, taken before any cancer treatment. All receptors derive from a male donor older than 55 with stage III squamous cell lung carcinoma.

Here the CDR3 DNA reads TGTGCCAGCAGCCGTTCAGCGGGAGCGGGAAACACCATATATTTT. It codes for CASSRSAGAGNTIYF. The chain employs TRBV6-8 and TRBJ1-3; D unresolved. The length of the CDR3 is 15 residues. The V gene's germline CDR1 is MNHGY and CDR2 SAAAGT. The germline V and J ends were trimmed by 6 bases and 4 bases, with 16 bases remaining between them.

This clone is medium-sized (0.01 to 0.1%). The chain is built from TRBV2 and TRBJ2-2; TRBD2 agrees at 9 bases. V lost 10 bases and J lost 7; bases outside the gene matches: 4. Germline values: CDR1 SNHLY, CDR2 FYNNEI. This CDR3 is 12 amino acids long. The CDR3 DNA is TGTGCCAAGCGGGGGGCAGGCGGGGAGCTGTTTTTT. It yields the protein CAKRGAGGELFF.

The rearrangement links TRBV19 to TRBJ1-2, with a weak D call TRBD1 (6 bases). Germline CDR1 reads LNHDA; CDR2 reads SQIVND (reference sequence). CDR3 size: 14 residues. Deletions cut 4 bases from V and 6 bases from J, with 15 bases between. CDR3 nucleotides: TGTGCCAGTAGTACCGACACAGGGAGGAATGGCTACACCTTC. Protein sequence: CASSTDTGRNGYTF.

By sample share, this clone is medium-sized. This rearrangement joins TRBV11-3 to TRBJ1-2; D is undetermined. This CDR3 contains 15 residues. Trimming removed 0 bases from V and 2 bases from J, with 10 bases in between. The V gene's germline CDR1 is SGHNT and CDR2 YENEEA. In DNA form, the CDR3 reads TGTGCCAGCAGCTTAGAAGGCCGTACAAACTATGGCTACACCTTC. Protein product: CASSLEGRTNYGYTF.

At least ten counts were recorded for this clone. The rearrangement joins TRBV7-2 to TRBJ1-3; unclear D gene. The germline gives CDR1 SGHTA, CDR2 FQGNSA. V shed 4 bases and J shed 4 bases, with 8 bases lying between them. The CDR3 is 13 amino acids. In DNA, the CDR3 is TGTGCCAGCAGCTCTCAAGCAGGAAACACCATATATTTT. It codes for CASSSQAGNTIYF.

In regard to this clone: Sequence at one end of the junction differs from germline and may be a read error. The chain recombines TRBV5-1 with TRBJ1-4, with 8 nucleotides matching TRBD1. This CDR3 region has 15 residues. CDR1 SGHRS and CDR2 YFSETQ come from the germline V gene. CDR3 DNA: TGCGCCAGCGGCTTCTTCGGGACAGGAGGTGAAAAACTGTTTTTT. It codes for CASGFFGTGGEKLFF.

This clone was recorded a few times. The rearrangement joins TRBV6-8 to TRBJ1-1; D gene unclear. Trimming stripped 3 bases from V and 1 base from J, with 9 bases between. CDR3 size: 14 residues. Per the germline V gene, CDR1 is MNHGY and CDR2 is SAAAGT. The CDR3 protein is CASSYSGSNTEAFF. CDR3 coding DNA: TGTGCCAGCAGTTATTCCGGGTCGAACACTGAAGCTTTCTTT.

This clone was detected only a few times. The chain has TRBV6-8 and TRBJ2-3; weak D call: TRBD2 (7 bases). Between the trimmed V and J ends, which lost 7 bases and 2 bases, there was a span of 22 bases. The CDR3 is made up of 17 amino acids. Germline V gene data show CDR1 as MNHGY and CDR2 as SAAAGT. CDR3 sequence reads: CASTPRGAGTHTDTQYF. In DNA, the CDR3 is TGTGCCAGCACTCCCCGGGGGGCAGGGACACACACAGATACGCAGTATTTT.

This sequence joins TRBV11-3 and TRBJ2-5, with D tentatively TRBD1 or TRBD2 (6 bases each). The CDR3 has 17 amino acids. Trimming removed 3 bases from V and 0 bases from J, with 17 bases in between. Germline V CDR1 and CDR2: SGHNT, YENEEA. In DNA form, the CDR3 reads TGTGCCAGCAGCTTGGCCTGGGGGGCTCGGTACCAAGAGACCCAGTACTTC. It specifies CASSLAWGARYQETQYF.

This rearrangement joins TRBV11-3 to TRBJ1-2; 8 nucleotides match TRBD1. Germline V gene data show CDR1 as SGHNT and CDR2 as YENEEA. This CDR3 has 15 residues. Trimming took 3 bases from V and 2 from J; bases not matched to a gene: 5. CDR3 in DNA: TGTGCCAGCAGCTTTCTGGCAGGGGGCAACTATGGCTACACCTTC. Its translation: CASSFLAGGNYGYTF.

This clone was recorded a few times. The chain joins TRBV6-8 to TRBJ2-5; TRBD1 agrees at 7 bases. CDR3 length equals 15 residues. From germline, CDR1 is MNHGY and CDR2 SAAAGT. Trimming removed 6 bases from V and 5 bases from J; junction bases left unmatched: 12. The DNA for the CDR3 is TGTGCCAGCAGCCCCGAGAGGGGGCGCGCGGAGACCCAGTACTTC. Protein sequence: CASSPERGRAETQYF.

The genes are TRBV19 and TRBJ2-5, with a tentative D call TRBD1 (5 bases). The CDR3 is made up of 15 amino acids. From germline, CDR1 is LNHDA and CDR2 SQIVND (reference sequence). V was pared by 6 bases and J by 5 bases, with 19 bases between. CDR3 in DNA: TGTGCCAGTAGCGGTAGGGTAGGGGTGAGTGAGACCCAGTACTTC. Its protein product is CASSGRVGVSETQYF.

This clone occurred a few times. The chain recombines TRBV6-8 with TRBJ1-3; D unresolved. Per the germline V gene, CDR1 is MNHGY and CDR2 is SAAAGT. V lost 6 bases to trimming and J lost 0 bases, with 6 bases between them. This CDR3 comprises 13 residues. DNA of the CDR3: TGTGCCAGCAGACGGAGCTCTGGAAACACCATATATTTT. Its translation is CASRRSSGNTIYF.

This clone was counted a few times. This sequence joins TRBV11-3 and TRBJ2-1, with TRBD2 matching over 13 bases. Germline CDR1 is SGHNT and CDR2 is YENEEA. V lost 3 bases, J lost 4 bases, and 0 bases stayed unmatched. The CDR3 consists of 15 residues. CDR3 in amino acids: CASSLGLAGYNEQFF. In DNA form, the CDR3 reads TGTGCCAGCAGCTTGGGACTAGCGGGATACAATGAGCAGTTCTTC. The full variable domain, in which reference TRBV11-3 and TRBJ2-1 provide the parts outside the CDR3, is EAGVVQSPRYKIIEKKQPVAFWCNPISGHNTLYWYLQNLGQGPELLIRYENEEAVDDSQLPKDRFSAERLKGVDSTLKIQPAELGDSAVYLCASSLGLAGYNEQFFGPGTRLTVL.

The table lists this clone with a few counts. The rearrangement joins TRBV6-8 to TRBJ1-2; no definite D call. Germline V CDR1 and CDR2: MNHGY, SAAAGT. The CDR3 runs 13 residues. V shed 5 bases and J shed 4 bases, with 11 bases lying between them. In DNA, the CDR3 is TGTGCCAGCAGTAACCTTCGAAGCTATGGCTACACCTTC. Amino acids: CASSNLRSYGYTF.

The chain joins TRBV9 to TRBJ2-1, with D perhaps matching TRBD1 (5 bases). The CDR3 length is 16 residues. Germline V lookup: CDR1 SGDLS, CDR2 YYNGEE. V lost 0 bases and J 4 bases, leaving 14 bases between the germline ends. The CDR3 DNA reads as TGTGCCAGCAGCGTAGTGGTAGGGCCAGGGTACAATGAGCAGTTCTTC. It specifies CASSVVVGPGYNEQFF.

This clone was seen only a few times. The chain employs TRBV11-3 and TRBJ1-1; 10 nucleotides line up with TRBD1. Trimming took 5 bases from V and 4 from J; bases not matched to a gene: 7. The CDR3 runs to 15 residues. Germline V CDR1 and CDR2: SGHNT, YENEEA. CDR3 residues: CASSTRDRGITEAFF. The CDR3 nucleotides are TGTGCCAGCAGCACCCGGGACAGGGGAATCACTGAAGCTTTCTTT.

The V call is TRBV5-1, the J call TRBJ2-5; D uncertain. V was cut by 2 bases and J by 2 bases, with 13 bases left in between. From germline, CDR1 is SGHRS and CDR2 YFSETQ. The CDR3 consists of 15 residues. The CDR3 is CASSFSTGGQETQYF. The CDR3 DNA sequence: TGCGCCAGCAGCTTTTCAACGGGTGGGCAAGAGACCCAGTACTTC.

This clone has only a few counts. The genes are TRBV11-3 and TRBJ1-2; D is perhaps TRBD1 (5 bases). CDR1 is SGHNT, CDR2 YENEEA, per germline. Deletions cut 3 bases from V and 4 bases from J, with 15 bases between. The CDR3 runs 15 residues. CDR3 sequence: CASSLGPDGGYGYTF. The CDR3 DNA is TGTGCCAGCAGCTTGGGACCCGATGGAGGCTATGGCTACACCTTC. Full variable domain (rest looked up from reference TRBV11-3 and TRBJ1-2): EAGVVQSPRYKIIEKKQPVAFWCNPISGHNTLYWYLQNLGQGPELLIRYENEEAVDDSQLPKDRFSAERLKGVDSTLKIQPAELGDSAVYLCASSLGPDGGYGYTFGSGTRLTVV.

The sample holds a few counts of this clone. The rearrangement links TRBV7-1 to TRBJ2-3; D is unclear. TRBV7-1 counts as an open reading frame of uncertain function. This CDR3 has 13 residues. V lost 5 bases to trimming and J lost 9 bases, with 15 bases between them. The CDR3 bases are TGTGCCAGCAGCCTCGACATGGTTGGGACGCAGTATTTT. Its translation is CASSLDMVGTQYF.

By its share, this clone is large. The chain is built from TRBV25-1 and TRBJ1-1, with 9 bases identical to TRBD1. Germline values: CDR1 MGHDK, CDR2 SYGVNS. The ends lost 5 bases at V and 2 bases at J; junction bases unmatched: 6. CDR3 length: 15 residues. The CDR3 sequence: CASSRTGQGNTEAFF. CDR3 coding DNA: TGTGCCAGCAGTAGAACGGGACAGGGAAACACTGAAGCTTTCTTT.

The chain recombines TRBV6-8 with TRBJ2-5; tentatively, D is TRBD1 or TRBD2 (6 bases each). Germline lookup yields CDR1 MNHGY and CDR2 SAAAGT. CDR3 size: 13 residues. V was pared by 6 bases and J by 4 bases, with 12 bases between. CDR3 protein: CASRTQGGETQYF. The CDR3 DNA sequence: TGTGCCAGCAGAACACAGGGAGGAGAGACCCAGTACTTC.

The chain employs TRBV12-2 and TRBJ2-7. TRBV12-2 is recorded as a pseudogene. The CDR3 is made up of 15 amino acids. The CDR3 region has the DNA TGTGCAAGTCGCTTAGCGCAAAAGGGAACCTACGAGCAGTACGTC. It codes for CASRLAQKGTYEQYV.

CDR3 in amino acids: CASSAGVLGETQYF. The CDR3 nucleotides are TGTGCCAGCAGCGCCGGGGTCCTGGGAGAGACCCAGTACTTC. The V call is TRBV11-3, the J call TRBJ2-5, with D maybe TRBD2 (5 bases). This CDR3 contains 14 residues. The V gene's germline CDR1 is SGHNT and CDR2 YENEEA. The V end lost 5 bases, the J end lost 4 bases, and 14 bases lay between the germline ends.

This rearrangement joins TRBV5-1 to TRBJ2-2; TRBD1 matches at 10 bases. This CDR3 comprises 16 residues. V was clipped by 4 bases and J by 4 bases; unmatched bases: 7. CDR1 is SGHRS, CDR2 YFSETQ, per germline. The CDR3 bases are TGCGCCAGCAGCCTATGGACAGGGGGTAGCACCGGGGAGCTGTTTTTT. This sequence encodes CASSLWTGGSTGELFF. Supplemented by reference TRBV5-1 and TRBJ2-2, the full variable domain reads KAGVTQTPRYLIKTRGQQVTLSCSPISGHRSVSWYQQTPGQGLQFLFEYFSETQRNKGNFPGRFSGRQFSNSRSEMNVSTLELGDSALYLCASSLWTGGSTGELFFGEGSRLTVL.

This clone appeared a few times. This chain links TRBV6-8 with TRBJ1-1; the D gene is possibly TRBD1 (5 bases). The CDR3 consists of 15 residues. From germline, CDR1 is MNHGY and CDR2 SAAAGT. The V end lost 3 bases, the J end lost 3 bases, and 14 bases lay between the germline ends. CDR3 in DNA: TGTGCCAGCAGTTATCCTACAGGCGTAGACACTGAAGCTTTCTTT. Translation: CASSYPTGVDTEAFF.

A few counts support this clone. The rearrangement links TRBV16 to TRBJ1-4; D gene uncertain. V lost 4 bases, J lost 8 bases, and 8 bases lay in between. The CDR3 runs 12 residues. The germline V gene has CDR1 KGHSY and CDR2 FQNENV. The CDR3 sequence is CASSPLGEKLFF. CDR3 in DNA: TGTGCCAGCAGCCCCCTGGGCGAAAAACTGTTTTTT.